These 25 T cell receptor beta chains originate from one sample sequenced in a study of breast tumors, draining lymph nodes, adjacent tissues. Axillary draining lymph nodes of breast cancer patients supplied the node samples. TCRdb itself ran the multiplex PCR reads through MiXCR, one entry per CDR3 protein. The sample consists of around 130,000 distinct CDR3 sequences, 32% of them appearing once. Sequenced sample: axillary lymph node tissue. All receptors come from a female donor with breast cancer. Some clones in this sample may be carry-over from other donors' samples.

This clonotype was recorded at least ten times. The chain has TRBV7-2 and TRBJ1-6; D unclear. Germline loops: CDR1 SGHTA, CDR2 FQGNSA. The CDR3 has 16 residues. Trimming took 6 bases from V and 4 from J, leaving 16 bases between them. The CDR3 nucleotides read TGTGCCAGCAGACTACAAATAGGGATTTATAATTCACCCCTCCACTTT. Protein sequence: CASRLQIGIYNSPLHF.

The chain couples TRBV11-1 to TRBJ2-7; possible D gene TRBD2, 5 bases. The CDR3 length is 14 residues. Trimming took 5 bases from V and 3 from J, leaving 14 bases between them. Germline values: CDR1 SGHAT, CDR2 FQDESV (reference sequence). The CDR3 region has the DNA TGTGCCAGCAGCCTTGAACGAGGGCTCTACGAGCAGTACTTC. Its translation: CASSLERGLYEQYF.

This clonotype was seen once. The V call is TRBV6-1, the J call TRBJ1-2; 8 bases align to TRBD1. J gave up 4 bases and V 8 bases, and 9 bases lay outside the gene matches. This CDR3 region has 14 residues. Germline V gene sequence: CDR1 MNHNS, CDR2 SASEGT. The CDR3 coding sequence is TGTGCCAGCTCGCCAGGGGGCTCGAGCTATGGCTACACCTTC. Its translation is CASSPGGSSYGYTF.

The chain combines TRBV7-9 with TRBJ1-2; maybe TRBD1 (5 bases). The CDR3 length is 14 residues. CDR1 and CDR2 from the germline V gene are SEHNR and FQNEAQ (reference sequence). V lost 4 bases and J lost 8, with 17 bases in between. This chain's CDR3 is CASSSTGLRVGYTF. CDR3 bases: TGTGCCAGCAGCTCAACGGGACTTAGGGTGGGCTACACCTTC.

This clonotype was recorded at least ten times. The chain is built from TRBV27 and TRBJ1-5; no reliable D call. Trimming removed 6 bases at V and 3 bases at J, with 12 bases between. The CDR3 contains 14 residues. Germline lookup yields CDR1 MNHEY and CDR2 SMNVEV (reference sequence). The CDR3 sequence: CASSQSHLNQPQHF. The DNA for the CDR3 is TGTGCCAGCAGCCAGTCCCACCTCAATCAGCCCCAGCATTTT.

As to this clonotype: This may be a read error, as it is one base from a much larger clone. The V and J genes are TRBV28 and TRBJ2-3, with TRBD1 identical over 7 bases. This CDR3 is built from 14 residues. Looked up from germline, CDR1 is MDHEN and CDR2 is SYDVKM. The V and J ends lost 10 bases and 6 bases, in that order; junction bases with no gene match: 13. In DNA form, the CDR3 reads TGTGCCACCATCCTAGGGGGCGCCAAGGATACGCAGTATTTT. This encodes CATILGGAKDTQYF.

The rearrangement links TRBV11-2 to TRBJ1-6; D call uncertain. The V and J ends lost 6 bases and 7 bases respectively, with 7 bases between them. CDR3 length equals 12 residues. From germline, CDR1 is SGHAT and CDR2 FQNNGV. CDR3 bases: TGTGCCAGCAGTAAGCGGAATTCACCCCTCCACTTT. It specifies CASSKRNSPLHF. The whole variable domain, remainder taken from reference TRBV11-2 and TRBJ1-6, is EAGVAQSPRYKIIEKRQSVAFWCNPISGHATLYWYQQILGQGPKLLIQFQNNGVVDDSQLPKDRFSAERLKGVDSTLKIQPAKLEDSAVYLCASSKRNSPLHFGNGTRLTVT.

Only a few counts were recorded for this clonotype. A much larger clone differs by one base, so this may be a read error. The rearrangement joins TRBV5-1 to TRBJ2-7; 8 bases are shared with TRBD1. Germline values: CDR1 SGHRS, CDR2 YFSETQ. The CDR3 is made up of 13 amino acids. The DNA for the CDR3 is TGCGCCAGCAGCCTACGAACAGGGGGTGAGCAGTGCGTC. It translates to CASSLRTGGEQCV.

The chain carries TRBV19 and TRBJ1-1; D possibly corresponds to TRBD1 (5 bases). Germline CDR1 and CDR2: LNHDA and SQIVND (reference sequence). Trimming stripped 3 bases from V and 4 bases from J, with 18 bases between. The CDR3 extends over 16 amino acids. The CDR3 spells CASSMDQGGYGTEAFF. In DNA, the CDR3 is TGTGCCAGTAGTATGGACCAGGGAGGATACGGCACTGAAGCTTTCTTT.

The rearrangement joins TRBV27 to TRBJ2-7, with TRBD2 matching 7 bases. V shed 3 bases, J shed 4 bases, and the junction held 6 bases outside the gene matches. Germline V gives CDR1 MNHEY, CDR2 SMNVEV (reference sequence). The CDR3 spans 14 residues. The CDR3 sequence is CASSFGPGGYEQYF. The CDR3 bases are TGTGCCAGCAGTTTTGGACCGGGGGGATACGAGCAGTACTTC.

This clonotype was detected ten times or more. The V and J genes are TRBV6-6 and TRBJ2-7; 7 nucleotides line up with TRBD1. The CDR3 has 17 amino acids. Germline V gene sequence: CDR1 MNHNY, CDR2 SVGAGI (reference sequence). V lost 0 bases, J lost 0 bases, and 8 bases stayed unmatched. Here the CDR3 DNA reads TGTGCCAGCAGTTACTCGATTGGACAGGCGGACTCCTACGAGCAGTACTTC. As protein: CASSYSIGQADSYEQYF.

The table lists this clonotype with many counts. The chain has TRBV7-2 and TRBJ2-1, with 12 bases lining up with TRBD1. V shed 1 base and J 9 bases; nucleotides not matched to a gene: 7. The CDR3 is 16 amino acids. Germline CDR1 is SGHTA and CDR2 is FQGNSA. CDR3 DNA: TGTGCCAGCAGCTTAGGGGGACAGGGGGCTCGGGGTGAGCAGTTCTTC. Protein: CASSLGGQGARGEQFF.

In the case of this clonotype: A much larger clone lies a single base off, so this may be a read error. The chain carries TRBV5-6 and TRBJ2-7, with D uncertain. CDR1 is SGHDT, CDR2 YYEEEE, per germline. There are 13 residues in the CDR3. This CDR3 reads CASSLFNSYEQHV. In nucleotides, the CDR3 is TGTGCCAGCAGCTTGTTTAACAGTTACGAGCAGCACGTC.

The chain employs TRBV28 and TRBJ2-4; D is ambiguous. This CDR3 has 16 residues. Germline V gene sequence: CDR1 MDHEN, CDR2 SYDVKM. V lost 5 bases to trimming and J lost 0 bases, with 14 bases between them. This chain's CDR3 is CASSPRSTGAKNIQYF. The DNA of the CDR3 is TGTGCCAGCAGTCCGCGGTCGACGGGAGCCAAAAACATTCAGTACTTC.

This clonotype was seen repeatedly, ten times or more. The chain has TRBV20-1 and TRBJ1-6, with 9 bases aligning to TRBD1. Germline CDR1 and CDR2: DFQATT and SNEGSKA (reference sequence). This CDR3 is 18 amino acids long. With 3 bases clipped from V and 7 bases from J, the junction kept 16 bases outside the gene matches. CDR3 sequence (DNA): TGCAGTGCTAGGATAACCCCGGGACAGGGAGTTTGGAATTCACCCCTCCACTTT. Its protein product is CSARITPGQGVWNSPLHF.

This clonotype was found many times. The V call is TRBV2, the J call TRBJ2-1; TRBD2 is a possible D gene (7 bases). The CDR3 is 14 amino acids. Germline-derived CDR1 and CDR2 are SNHLY and FYNNEI. Between the trimmed V and J ends, which lost 5 bases and 4 bases, there was a span of 12 bases. The CDR3 region has the DNA TGTGCCAGCAGTCCCGGGGGGCCTTACAATGAGCAGTTCTTC. It codes for CASSPGGPYNEQFF.

This clonotype was counted ten times or more. This chain uses TRBV5-6 with TRBJ1-3; D remains unclear. Deletions cut 0 bases from V and 0 bases from J, with 13 bases between. The CDR3 covers 17 residues. CDR1 and CDR2 (germline): SGHDT, YYEEEE. The CDR3 reads CASSLEGPRFSGNTIYF. CDR3 sequence (DNA): TGTGCCAGCAGCTTGGAAGGGCCTCGCTTCTCTGGAAACACCATATATTTT. Variable domain in full (rest from reference TRBV5-6 and TRBJ1-3): DAGVTQSPTHLIKTRGQQVTLRCSPKSGHDTVSWYQQALGQGPQFIFQYYEEEERQRGNFPDRFSGHQFPNYSSELNVNALLLGDSALYLCASSLEGPRFSGNTIYFGEGSWLTVV.

The CDR3 region is CAAKQGGATEAFF. The CDR3 nucleotides read TGTGCCGCCAAACAGGGTGGGGCCACTGAAGCTTTCTTT. The chain links TRBV24-1 to TRBJ1-1, with a possible D match to TRBD1 (6 bases). This CDR3 region has 13 residues. The germline gives CDR1 KGHDR, CDR2 SFDVKD. With 12 bases removed from V and 4 bases from J, the gap between germline ends came to 17 bases.

Regarding this clonotype: It may be a read error: a sequence one base away is much more abundant. This CDR3 fails to terminate in the conserved phenylalanine or tryptophan, so it likely reflects a read error. This chain joins TRBV6-2 or TRBV6-3 and TRBJ1-5; TRBD1 is a possible D gene (6 bases). CDR1 MNHEY and CDR2 SVGEGT come from the germline V gene. V lost 0 bases, J lost 7 bases, and 7 bases lay in between. There are 13 residues in the CDR3. The CDR3 region has the DNA TGTGCCAGCAGTTACTCGAGGGGGCAGCCCCAGCATTCT. It specifies CASSYSRGQPQHS.

This clonotype was picked up many times. The V gene is TRBV5-6, the J gene TRBJ1-4; possible D gene TRBD1, 5 bases. This CDR3 comprises 15 residues. Trimming pared 4 bases from V and 0 bases from J, leaving 10 bases between. Germline V CDR1 and CDR2: SGHDT, YYEEEE. The CDR3 here is CASSARTTTNEKLFF. The CDR3 coding sequence is TGTGCCAGCAGCGCCCGGACAACAACTAATGAAAAACTGTTTTTT.

This sequence joins TRBV15 and TRBJ1-4; maybe TRBD1 (6 bases). Germline CDR1 reads LNHNV; CDR2 reads YYDKDF (reference sequence). V lost 1 base and J lost 6, with 15 bases in between. This CDR3 has 16 residues. Here the CDR3 DNA reads TGTGCCACCAGCAGAGGGGGGCCTGGGGCGTATGAAAAACTGTTTTTT. Its translation is CATSRGGPGAYEKLFF.

The chain combines TRBV20-1 with TRBJ2-7, with D possibly matching TRBD1 (5 bases). The V gene's germline CDR1 is DFQATT and CDR2 SNEGSKA (reference sequence). V was shortened by 0 bases and J by 3 bases, with 12 bases between the two germline ends. CDR3 length: 14 residues. The CDR3 protein is CSARDNRSNYEQYV. Here the CDR3 DNA reads TGCAGTGCTAGAGATAACAGGTCGAACTACGAGCAGTACGTC.

Sample share makes this clonotype medium-sized. The chain joins TRBV2 to TRBJ1-6; D uncertain. This CDR3 has 13 residues. Between the trimmed V and J ends, which lost 6 bases and 9 bases, there was a span of 12 bases. Germline CDR1 and CDR2: SNHLY and FYNNEI. The CDR3 nucleotides read TGTGCCAGCAGGATGGACGACGGTTCACCCCTCCACTTT. Its protein is CASRMDDGSPLHF. Combining the CDR3 with reference TRBV2 and TRBJ1-6 gives the whole variable domain EPEVTQTPSHQVTQMGQEVILRCVPISNHLYFYWYRQILGQKVEFLVSFYNNEISEKSEIFDDQFSVERPDGSNFTLKIRSTKLEDSAMYFCASRMDDGSPLHFGNGTRLTVT.

The sample holds many counts of this clonotype. V gene TRBV7-9 combines with J gene TRBJ2-3, with D possibly being TRBD1 or TRBD2 (5 bases each). Germline V gives CDR1 SEHNR, CDR2 FQNEAQ (reference sequence). The germline V and J ends were trimmed by 11 bases and 0 bases, with 15 bases remaining between them. This CDR3 is built from 14 residues. The CDR3 DNA reads as TGTGCCTCCGTCGGGGACCAGAGCACAGATACGCAGTATTTT. Amino acids: CASVGDQSTDTQYF.

With respect to this clonotype: A much larger clone differs from this one at a single base, so this may be a read error. The chain links TRBV5-8 to TRBJ2-3; perhaps D is TRBD1 or TRBD2 (5 bases each). The V and J ends lost 3 bases and 1 base respectively, with 18 bases between them. CDR1 is SGHTS, CDR2 YDEGEE, per germline. This CDR3 is 17 amino acids long. CDR3: CASSSGLAWVGTDTQYF. The CDR3 DNA reads TGTGCCAGCAGCTCAGGGTTAGCGTGGGTCGGCACAGATACGCAGTATTTT.